This T cell receptor beta chain is from a study of Graves' ophthalmopathy and Graves' hyperthyroidism. Amplified TCR beta CDR3 regions were obtained using RNA transcripts as template. Investigators did first-round RT-PCR with HTBI primers, then second-round multiplex PCR. TCRdb redid the calling of the multiplex PCR reads with MiXCR, one entry per CDR3 protein. The sample has some 350,000 distinct CDR3 sequences, 17% seen once. As concerns this clonotype: With a much larger clone just one base away, this may be a read error.

This CDR3 spans 13 amino acids. CDR1 SQVTM and CDR2 ANQGSEA come from the germline V gene. The rearrangement links TRBV29-1 to TRBJ2-5; 7 positions agree with TRBD1. The sequence was obtained from an adult woman with stable Graves' hyperthyroidism. The source material was peripheral blood. The CDR3 loop reads CSVGQGYQATQYF. The CDR3 DNA reads TGCAGCGTTGGACAGGGCTACCAAGCGACCCAGTACTTC.